The rows below give T cell receptor beta chains drawn from one sample of a study of blood T cell repertoires in COVID-19. This table comes from immunoSEQ multiplex PCR, and its TCRdb copy is limited to in-frame clones, with some not included. The data show some 400,000 clones, over 75% seen once. The sample taken for sequencing was peripheral blood. The receptors originated from a woman in her fifties or sixties with COVID-19, enrolled during active disease. CDR3s include the opening cysteine and the closing phenylalanine or tryptophan. D genes are given only for firm matches. Only part of the rows carry a size: once, few, many, or a class if the clone is expanded.

abundance,len,d_gene,j_gene,v_gene,CDR3aa
-,14,TRBD1,TRBJ2-7,TRBV5-1,CASSSPTGVNEQYF
-,14,-,TRBJ2-5,TRBV27,CASSPSRGRETQYF
-,13,-,TRBJ1-1,TRBV12-3/TRBV12-4,CASRLTENTEAFF
-,15,TRBD1,TRBJ1-5,TRBV28,CASSFGGTGNQPQHF
-,17,-,TRBJ2-1,TRBV25-1,CASSELGGGEYYNEQFF
-,14,-,TRBJ1-4,TRBV18,CASSPPYSWEKLFF
-,15,-,TRBJ1-1,TRBV6-5,CASLRDGLANTEAFF
many,16,-,TRBJ1-3,TRBV18,CASSPNLQGSGNTIYF
-,12,-,TRBJ2-1,TRBV18,CASSPGGNEQFF
few,15,-,TRBJ1-5,TRBV18,CASSPTGYSNQPQHF
few,14,-,TRBJ2-2,TRBV24-1,CATSGAPNTGELFF
-,15,TRBD1,TRBJ1-3,TRBV5-6,CASSFTGGPGNTIYF
-,12,-,TRBJ1-6,TRBV12-3/TRBV12-4,CASKTGFSPLHF
-,15,TRBD2,TRBJ2-3,TRBV10-3,CAISAPRGGTDTQYF
-,18,TRBD1,TRBJ1-6,TRBV3-1/TRBV3-2,CASSQVPIQGGNNSPLHF
-,12,-,TRBJ1-1,TRBV7-9,CASRRGSTEAFF
-,13,TRBD1,TRBJ1-1,TRBV3-1/TRBV3-2,CASSANRGPEAFF
-,16,TRBD1,TRBJ2-5,TRBV19,CASSTELGQGRQTQYF
-,13,TRBD2,TRBJ2-7,TRBV11-2,CASSVSGTSEQYF
-,14,-,TRBJ1-2,TRBV9,CASSVVGSSYGYTF
-,15,-,TRBJ1-5,TRBV5-6,CASSLFTGINQPQHF
-,14,-,TRBJ1-2,TRBV28,CASSLTVNSVDYTF
-,13,TRBD1,TRBJ2-7,TRBV9,CASSYLQGSEQYF
-,15,TRBD1,TRBJ2-7,TRBV6-5,CASSIDRASAYEQYF
-,15,TRBD1,TRBJ2-3,TRBV5-1,CASSQRQGGPDTQYF
-,19,TRBD1,TRBJ2-3,TRBV7-6,CASSLRVLGTGGLADTQYF
-,14,-,TRBJ2-3,TRBV7-2,CASSLGGRADTQYF
-,15,-,TRBJ1-1,TRBV5-1,CASSLSGSMNTEAFF
-,15,TRBD1,TRBJ1-5,TRBV2,CASSQRQGSNQPQHF
-,15,-,TRBJ1-3,TRBV4-1,CASSQDAGSGNTIYF
-,14,-,TRBJ1-2,TRBV7-8,CASSPRVANYGYTF
-,14,TRBD1,TRBJ1-4,TRBV5-6,CASSFRDRVEKLFF
-,12,-,TRBJ2-3,TRBV19,CASSMGPDTQYF
-,15,TRBD1,TRBJ1-5,TRBV30,CAASEDRALNQPQHF
-,14,-,TRBJ2-7,TRBV5-8,CASSDDTGRNEQYF
-,13,-,TRBJ1-5,TRBV18,CASSAARDQPQHF
-,14,-,TRBJ2-1,TRBV6-2/TRBV6-3,CASSYSPSRNEQFF
-,16,TRBD2,TRBJ2-3,TRBV2,CATMRTSGGLGDTQYF
-,16,-,TRBJ1-1,TRBV19,CASSGQAGGGNTEAFF
-,15,TRBD2,TRBJ2-5,TRBV3-1/TRBV3-2,CASSPLSGGAGTQYF
-,13,-,TRBJ1-6,TRBV3-1/TRBV3-2,CASSLRANSPLHF
-,15,-,TRBJ1-4,TRBV6-2/TRBV6-3,CASSYSGGRKEKLFF
-,16,-,TRBJ2-1,TRBV4-1,CASSQFATTGRNEQFF
once,15,-,TRBJ1-1,TRBV19,CASRAAGGADTEAFF
-,17,TRBD1,TRBJ1-4,TRBV7-9,CASSLGDPGQTNEKLFF
once,12,-,TRBJ2-3,TRBV29-1,CSVEDSADTQYF
once,15,-,TRBJ2-1,TRBV21-1,CASSKATGEDNEQFF
-,15,-,TRBJ1-3,TRBV6-5,CASSRTGSSGNTIYF
once,14,-,TRBJ1-4,TRBV5-3,CARSPDGVCEKLFF
-,13,TRBD1,TRBJ2-7,TRBV18,CASSPEQGREQYF